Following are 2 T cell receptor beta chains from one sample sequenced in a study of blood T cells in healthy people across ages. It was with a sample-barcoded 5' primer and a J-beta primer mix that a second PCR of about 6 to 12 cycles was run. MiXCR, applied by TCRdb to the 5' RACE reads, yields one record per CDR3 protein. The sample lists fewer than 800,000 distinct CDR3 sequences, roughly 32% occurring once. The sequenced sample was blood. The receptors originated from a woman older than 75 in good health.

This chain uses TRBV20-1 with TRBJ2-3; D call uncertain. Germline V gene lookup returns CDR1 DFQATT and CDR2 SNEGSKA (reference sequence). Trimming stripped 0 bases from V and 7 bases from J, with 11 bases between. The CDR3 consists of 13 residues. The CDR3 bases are TGCAGTGCTAGAGATAGGGTTAGTTATACGCAGTATTTT. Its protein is CSARDRVSYTQYF.

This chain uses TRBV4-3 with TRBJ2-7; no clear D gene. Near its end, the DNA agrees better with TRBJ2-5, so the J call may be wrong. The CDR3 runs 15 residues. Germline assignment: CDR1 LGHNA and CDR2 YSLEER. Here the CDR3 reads CASSQEPPGFETQYF. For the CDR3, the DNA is TGCGCCAGCAGCCAAGAACCCCCAGGTTTCGAGACCCAGTACTTC.